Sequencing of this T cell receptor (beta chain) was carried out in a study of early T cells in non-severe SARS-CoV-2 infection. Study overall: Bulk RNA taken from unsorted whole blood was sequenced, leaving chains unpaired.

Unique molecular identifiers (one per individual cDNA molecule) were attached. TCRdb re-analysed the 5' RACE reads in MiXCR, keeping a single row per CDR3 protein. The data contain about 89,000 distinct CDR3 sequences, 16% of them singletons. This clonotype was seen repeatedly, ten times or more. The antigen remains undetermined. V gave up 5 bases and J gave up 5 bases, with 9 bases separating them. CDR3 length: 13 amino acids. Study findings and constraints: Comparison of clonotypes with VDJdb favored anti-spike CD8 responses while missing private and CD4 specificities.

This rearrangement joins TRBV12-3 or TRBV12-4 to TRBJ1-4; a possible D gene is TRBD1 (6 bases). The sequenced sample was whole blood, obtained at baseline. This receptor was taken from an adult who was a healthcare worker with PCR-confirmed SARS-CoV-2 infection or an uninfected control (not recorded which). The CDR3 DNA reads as TGTGCCAGCAGTCCCGACAGGAATGAAAAACTGTTTTTT. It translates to CASSPDRNEKLFF.